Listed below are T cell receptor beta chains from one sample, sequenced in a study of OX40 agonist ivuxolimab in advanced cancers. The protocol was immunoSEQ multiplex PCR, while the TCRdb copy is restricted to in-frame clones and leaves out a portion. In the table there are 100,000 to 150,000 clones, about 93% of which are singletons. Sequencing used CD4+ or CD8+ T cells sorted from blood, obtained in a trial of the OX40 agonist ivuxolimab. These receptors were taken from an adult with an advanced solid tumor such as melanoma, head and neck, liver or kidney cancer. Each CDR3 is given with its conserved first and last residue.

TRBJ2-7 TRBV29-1 CSVVYHRGSSYEQYF
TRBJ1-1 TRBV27 CASSLPPGIGGEAFF
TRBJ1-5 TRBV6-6 CASSRRQSNQPQHF
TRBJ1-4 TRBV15 CATSRDLAEKLFF
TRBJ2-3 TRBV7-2 CASSFIAADTQYF
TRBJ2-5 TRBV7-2 CASSFTSGETQYF
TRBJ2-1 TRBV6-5 CASSGREQFF
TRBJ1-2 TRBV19 CASSATGMVGGYTF
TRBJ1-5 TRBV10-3 CAISQARVKGTNQPQHF
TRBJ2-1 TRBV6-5 CASSKQGRSYNEQFF
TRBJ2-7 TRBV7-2 CASSLAAGTGTYEQYF
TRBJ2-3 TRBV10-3 CAIRRDSSTDMQYF
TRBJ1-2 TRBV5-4 CASSLRGGYGYTF
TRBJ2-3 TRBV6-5 CASSYRTSGQTDTQYF